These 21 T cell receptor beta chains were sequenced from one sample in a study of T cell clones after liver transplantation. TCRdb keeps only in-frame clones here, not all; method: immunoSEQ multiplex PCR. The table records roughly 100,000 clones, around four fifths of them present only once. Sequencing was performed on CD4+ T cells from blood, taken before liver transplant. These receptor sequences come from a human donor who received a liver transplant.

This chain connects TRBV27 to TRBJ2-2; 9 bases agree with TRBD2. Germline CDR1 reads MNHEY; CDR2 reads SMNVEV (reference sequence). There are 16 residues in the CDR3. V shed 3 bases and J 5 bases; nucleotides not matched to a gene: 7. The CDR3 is CASSFLGLAGTGELFF. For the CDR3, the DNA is TGTGCCAGCAGTTTTTTAGGCCTAGCGGGGACCGGGGAGCTGTTTTTT.

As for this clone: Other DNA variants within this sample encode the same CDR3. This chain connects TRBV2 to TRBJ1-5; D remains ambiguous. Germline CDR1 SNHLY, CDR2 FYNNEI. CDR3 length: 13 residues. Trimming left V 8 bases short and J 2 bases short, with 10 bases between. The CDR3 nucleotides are TGTGCCAGCCGGCCAGGCCGCAATCAGCCCCAGCATTTT. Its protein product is CASRPGRNQPQHF.

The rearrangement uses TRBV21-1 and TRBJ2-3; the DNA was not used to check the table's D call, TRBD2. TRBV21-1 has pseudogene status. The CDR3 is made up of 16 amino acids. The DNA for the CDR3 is TGTGCCATCACCTTGGTTCGGGAGGATTACACAGATACGCAGTATTTT. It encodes CAITLVREDYTDTQYF.

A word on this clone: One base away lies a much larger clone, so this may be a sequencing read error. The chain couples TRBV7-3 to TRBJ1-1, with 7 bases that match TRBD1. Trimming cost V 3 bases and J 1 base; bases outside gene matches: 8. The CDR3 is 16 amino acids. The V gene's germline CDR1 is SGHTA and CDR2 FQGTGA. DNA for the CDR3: TGTGCCAGCAGCTTGTCCCCCGGGACAGCGAACACTGAAGCTTTCTTT. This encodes CASSLSPGTANTEAFF. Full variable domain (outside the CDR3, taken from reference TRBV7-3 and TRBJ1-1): GAGVSQTPSNKVTEKGKYVELRCDPISGHTALYWYRQSLGQGPEFLIYFQGTGAADDSGLPNDRFFAVRPEGSVSTLKIQRTERGDSAVYLCASSLSPGTANTEAFFGQGTRLTVV.

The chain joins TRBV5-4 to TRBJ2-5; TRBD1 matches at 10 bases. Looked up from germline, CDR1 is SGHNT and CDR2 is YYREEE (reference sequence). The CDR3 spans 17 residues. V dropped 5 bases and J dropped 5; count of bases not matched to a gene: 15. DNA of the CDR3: TGTGCCAGCAGTCGTTCTGCGGAGACAGGGGGCCACGAGACCCAGTACTTC. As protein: CASSRSAETGGHETQYF.

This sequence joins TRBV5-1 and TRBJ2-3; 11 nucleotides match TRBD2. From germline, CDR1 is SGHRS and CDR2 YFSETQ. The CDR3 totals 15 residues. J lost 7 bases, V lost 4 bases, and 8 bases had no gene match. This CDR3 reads CASSTTGTSGNTQYF. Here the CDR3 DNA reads TGCGCCAGCAGCACCACCGGGACTAGCGGTAATACGCAGTATTTT.

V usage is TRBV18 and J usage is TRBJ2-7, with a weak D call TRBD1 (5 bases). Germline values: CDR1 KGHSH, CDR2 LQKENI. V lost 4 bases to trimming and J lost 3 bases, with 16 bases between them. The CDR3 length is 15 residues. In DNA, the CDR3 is TGTGCCAGCTCACAAATAGACAGTGTTGACTACGAGCAGTACTTC. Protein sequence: CASSQIDSVDYEQYF.

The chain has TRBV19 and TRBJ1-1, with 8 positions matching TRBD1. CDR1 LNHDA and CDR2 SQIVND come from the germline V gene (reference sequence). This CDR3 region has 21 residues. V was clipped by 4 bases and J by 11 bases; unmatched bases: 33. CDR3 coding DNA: TGTGCCAGTAGTACAAAACAACCTCGTCCGGGTCCGGGACAGGAGGATTGGCGGGCTTTCTTT. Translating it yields CASSTKQPRPGPGQEDWRAFF.

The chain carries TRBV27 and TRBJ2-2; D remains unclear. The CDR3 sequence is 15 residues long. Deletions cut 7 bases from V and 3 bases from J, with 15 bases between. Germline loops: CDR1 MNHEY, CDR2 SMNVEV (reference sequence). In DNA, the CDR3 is TGTGCCAGCACCTCGTCACTCGCAGACACCGGGGAGCTGTTTTTT. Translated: CASTSSLADTGELFF.

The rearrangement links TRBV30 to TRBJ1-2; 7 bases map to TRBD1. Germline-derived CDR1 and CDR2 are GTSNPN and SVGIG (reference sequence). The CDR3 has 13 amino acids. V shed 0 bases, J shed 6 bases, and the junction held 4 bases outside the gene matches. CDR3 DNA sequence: TGTGCCTGGAGTGTAAGGGGGCACGATGGCTACACCTTC. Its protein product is CAWSVRGHDGYTF.

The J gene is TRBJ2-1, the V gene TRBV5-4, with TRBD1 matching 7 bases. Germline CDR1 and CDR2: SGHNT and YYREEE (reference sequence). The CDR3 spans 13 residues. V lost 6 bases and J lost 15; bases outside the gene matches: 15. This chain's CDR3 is CASNRGPTPNLFF. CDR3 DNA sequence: TGTGCCAGCAATAGGGGGCCAACCCCAAACCTGTTCTTC.

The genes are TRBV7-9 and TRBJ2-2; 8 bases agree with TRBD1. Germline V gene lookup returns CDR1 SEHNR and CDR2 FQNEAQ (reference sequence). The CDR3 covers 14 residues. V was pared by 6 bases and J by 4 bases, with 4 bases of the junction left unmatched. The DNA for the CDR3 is TGTGCCAGCAGGCAGGGGGCCACCACCGGGGAGCTGTTTTTT. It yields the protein CASRQGATTGELFF.

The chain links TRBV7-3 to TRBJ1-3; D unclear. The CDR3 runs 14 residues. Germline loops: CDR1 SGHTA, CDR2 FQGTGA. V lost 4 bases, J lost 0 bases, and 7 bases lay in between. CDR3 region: CASSYDTSGNTIYF. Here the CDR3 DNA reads TGTGCCAGCAGCTACGACACCTCTGGAAACACCATATATTTT.

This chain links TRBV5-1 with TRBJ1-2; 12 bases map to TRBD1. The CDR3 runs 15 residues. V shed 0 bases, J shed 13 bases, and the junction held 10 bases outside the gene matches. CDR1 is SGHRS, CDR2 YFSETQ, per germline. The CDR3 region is CASSLVRGQGAYVTF. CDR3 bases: TGCGCCAGCAGCTTGGTTAGGGGACAGGGGGCATATGTCACCTTC.

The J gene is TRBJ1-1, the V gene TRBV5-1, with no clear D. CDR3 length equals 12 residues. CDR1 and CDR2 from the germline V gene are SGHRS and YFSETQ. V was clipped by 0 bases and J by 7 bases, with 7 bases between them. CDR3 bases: TGCGCCAGCAGCTTGGTGGCAGGTGAAGCTTTCTTT. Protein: CASSLVAGEAFF.

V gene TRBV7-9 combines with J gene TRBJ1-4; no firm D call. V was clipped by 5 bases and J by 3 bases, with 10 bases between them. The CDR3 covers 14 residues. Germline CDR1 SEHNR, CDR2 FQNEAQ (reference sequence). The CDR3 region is CASSPLESNEKLFF. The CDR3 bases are TGTGCCAGCAGCCCGCTGGAGTCTAATGAAAAACTGTTTTTT.

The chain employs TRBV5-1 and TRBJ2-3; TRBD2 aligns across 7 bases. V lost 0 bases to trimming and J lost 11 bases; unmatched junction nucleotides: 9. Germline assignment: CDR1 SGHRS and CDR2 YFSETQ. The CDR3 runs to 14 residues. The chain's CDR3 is CASSLGGGGVLQYF. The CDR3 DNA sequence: TGCGCCAGCAGCTTGGGAGGCGGGGGTGTATTGCAGTATTTT.

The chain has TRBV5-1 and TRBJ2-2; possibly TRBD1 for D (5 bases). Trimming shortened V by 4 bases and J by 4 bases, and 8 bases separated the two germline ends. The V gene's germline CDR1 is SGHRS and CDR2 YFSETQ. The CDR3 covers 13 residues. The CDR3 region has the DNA TGCGCCAGCAGCCAGCAGGGCACCGGGGAGCTGTTTTTT. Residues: CASSQQGTGELFF.

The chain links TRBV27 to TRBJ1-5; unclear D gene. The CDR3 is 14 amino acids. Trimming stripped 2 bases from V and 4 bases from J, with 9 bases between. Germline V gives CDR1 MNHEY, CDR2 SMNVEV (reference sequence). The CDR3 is CASSLGPTNQPQHF. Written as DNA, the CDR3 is TGTGCCAGCAGTTTAGGCCCAACTAATCAGCCCCAGCATTTT.

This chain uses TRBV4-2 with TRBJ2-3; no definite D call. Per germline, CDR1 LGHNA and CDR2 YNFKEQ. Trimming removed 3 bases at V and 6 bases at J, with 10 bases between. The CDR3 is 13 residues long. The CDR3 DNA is TGTGCCAGCAGCCAGGACCATGGGGATACGCAGTATTTT. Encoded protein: CASSQDHGDTQYF.

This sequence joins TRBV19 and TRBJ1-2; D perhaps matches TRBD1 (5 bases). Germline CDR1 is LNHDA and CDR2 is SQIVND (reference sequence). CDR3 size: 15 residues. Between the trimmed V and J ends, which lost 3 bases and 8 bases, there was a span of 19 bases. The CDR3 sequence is CASSIPTLGVVGYTF. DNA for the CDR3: TGTGCCAGTAGTATCCCCACCCTAGGGGTGGTCGGCTACACCTTC.